Listed below are T cell receptor beta chains from one sample, sequenced in a study of beta chain features in type 1 diabetes. Method: immunoSEQ multiplex PCR; TCRdb's copy keeps in-frame clones and lacks some. The sample holds some 160,000 clones, about 10% seen once. The sample comprised central memory CD4+ T cells from blood. The receptors here all came from a woman aged 30 to 39 with type 1 diabetes. The CDR3 runs from the conserved cysteine through the conserved F or W. Fields, in order: D gene, V gene, clone size, J gene, CDR3 DNA, CDR3 protein. The D gene is left open where the match is weak. Where a row states a size, it is once, few, many or the class of an expanded clone; other rows omit it.

D gene: TRBD2; V gene: TRBV5-4; clone size: .; J gene: TRBJ2-1; CDR3 DNA: TGTGCCAGCGGTCTGACGGGAGGGCTCGATGAGCAGTTCTTC; CDR3 protein: CASGLTGGLDEQFF
D gene: TRBD1; V gene: TRBV5-1; clone size: few; J gene: TRBJ1-3; CDR3 DNA: TGCGCCAGCAGCTTCGGGGACAGTCTTGGAAACACCATATATTTT; CDR3 protein: CASSFGDSLGNTIYF
D gene: TRBD1; V gene: TRBV18; clone size: few; J gene: TRBJ1-1; CDR3 DNA: TGTGCCAGCTCACCGAACGCCAGGGGGATGAGCGCTGAAGCTTTCTTT; CDR3 protein: CASSPNARGMSAEAFF
D gene: .; V gene: TRBV30; clone size: few; J gene: TRBJ1-2; CDR3 DNA: TGTGCCTGGAGTGTACTCCTCCGGCAGGGCGATTATGGCTACACCTTC; CDR3 protein: CAWSVLLRQGDYGYTF
D gene: TRBD1; V gene: TRBV5-1; clone size: few; J gene: TRBJ2-7; CDR3 DNA: TGCGCCAGCAGCTTGGTTCAGGGGGCGGAGGAGCAGTACTTC; CDR3 protein: CASSLVQGAEEQYF
D gene: .; V gene: TRBV6-6; clone size: few; J gene: TRBJ2-7; CDR3 DNA: TGTGCCAGCAGTTACGACCGACTAGGCGAGCAGTACTTC; CDR3 protein: CASSYDRLGEQYF
D gene: .; V gene: TRBV9; clone size: .; J gene: TRBJ1-3; CDR3 DNA: TGTGCCAGCAGCGTAGGAAGCCTACTCTCTGGAAACACCATATATTTT; CDR3 protein: CASSVGSLLSGNTIYF
D gene: .; V gene: TRBV18; clone size: few; J gene: TRBJ2-7; CDR3 DNA: TGTGCCAGCTCACCTACCAGGCACGAGCAGTACTTC; CDR3 protein: CASSPTRHEQYF
D gene: .; V gene: TRBV9; clone size: .; J gene: TRBJ1-1; CDR3 DNA: TGTGCCAGCAGCCCCACAACGAACACTGAAGCTTTCTTT; CDR3 protein: CASSPTTNTEAFF
D gene: .; V gene: TRBV7-8; clone size: few; J gene: TRBJ1-1; CDR3 DNA: TGTGCCAGCAGCATAGACTCGAACACTGAAGCTTTCTTT; CDR3 protein: CASSIDSNTEAFF
D gene: .; V gene: TRBV20-1; clone size: .; J gene: TRBJ1-4; CDR3 DNA: TGCAGTCCATACCGGGGGGAAAAACTGTTTTTT; CDR3 protein: CSPYRGEKLFF
D gene: .; V gene: TRBV6-5; clone size: .; J gene: TRBJ2-1; CDR3 DNA: TGTGCCAGCAGGCCCCCGACTCCCCCGGGGAAGCAGTTCTTC; CDR3 protein: CASRPPTPPGKQFF
D gene: TRBD1; V gene: TRBV27; clone size: .; J gene: TRBJ2-1; CDR3 DNA: TGTGCCAGCAGTCTGACAGGGCCCGTGTACAATGAGCAGTTCTTC; CDR3 protein: CASSLTGPVYNEQFF
D gene: .; V gene: TRBV29-1; clone size: .; J gene: TRBJ2-1; CDR3 DNA: TGCAGCGTCGTGCAGGGCAATGAGCAGTTCTTC; CDR3 protein: CSVVQGNEQFF
D gene: TRBD2; V gene: TRBV4-1; clone size: .; J gene: TRBJ2-5; CDR3 DNA: TGCGCCAGCAGCCCTACTAGCGGGAGGGCCCAAGAGACCCAGTACTTC; CDR3 protein: CASSPTSGRAQETQYF
D gene: .; V gene: TRBV5-4; clone size: .; J gene: TRBJ1-1; CDR3 DNA: TGTGCCAGCAGCTTGGCTCCCCAGGGGAACACTGAAGCTTTCTTT; CDR3 protein: CASSLAPQGNTEAFF
D gene: TRBD1; V gene: TRBV4-1; clone size: once; J gene: TRBJ1-5; CDR3 DNA: TGCGCCAGCAGCCAAGGACAGGGCTATAGCAATCAGCCCCAGCATTTT; CDR3 protein: CASSQGQGYSNQPQHF
D gene: TRBD1; V gene: TRBV27; clone size: few; J gene: TRBJ1-2; CDR3 DNA: TGTGCCAGCAGTCGCACCGGGACAGGCGTCTATGGCTACACCTTC; CDR3 protein: CASSRTGTGVYGYTF
D gene: TRBD1; V gene: TRBV7-3; clone size: few; J gene: TRBJ1-1; CDR3 DNA: TGCGCCAGCAGCTTCCAGCCGGGACAGTCTTTTGAAGCTTTCTTT; CDR3 protein: CASSFQPGQSFEAFF
D gene: .; V gene: TRBV7-2; clone size: few; J gene: TRBJ2-7; CDR3 DNA: TGTGCCAGCAGCTTAGGACTACTCGAGCAGTACTTC; CDR3 protein: CASSLGLLEQYF
D gene: .; V gene: TRBV11-2; clone size: .; J gene: TRBJ2-5; CDR3 DNA: TGTGCCAGCAGCTTAGCTCCCTCGACAGACGAAGAGACCCAGTACTTC; CDR3 protein: CASSLAPSTDEETQYF
D gene: .; V gene: TRBV28; clone size: few; J gene: TRBJ1-5; CDR3 DNA: TGTGCCAGCAGTCGACCGGGACAGCCCCAGCATTTT; CDR3 protein: CASSRPGQPQHF
D gene: .; V gene: TRBV10-3; clone size: .; J gene: TRBJ1-4; CDR3 DNA: TGTGCCATCAGGGGTGGGCTCCTCGCGAATGAAAAACTGTTTTTT; CDR3 protein: CAIRGGLLANEKLFF
D gene: TRBD2; V gene: TRBV19; clone size: once; J gene: TRBJ2-5; CDR3 DNA: TGTGCCAGTAGTATAGGGGCGGGAGATAGAGAAGAGACCCAGTACTTC; CDR3 protein: CASSIGAGDREETQYF
D gene: .; V gene: TRBV20-1; clone size: few; J gene: TRBJ1-1; CDR3 DNA: TGCAGTGCTAGATTGGCCAGTGAAGCTTTCTTT; CDR3 protein: CSARLASEAFF
D gene: .; V gene: TRBV29-1; clone size: few; J gene: TRBJ1-4; CDR3 DNA: TGCAGCGTTCCCGCGGCCGGGATTAATAATGAAAAACTGTTTTTT; CDR3 protein: CSVPAAGINNEKLFF
D gene: TRBD1; V gene: TRBV2; clone size: few; J gene: TRBJ2-7; CDR3 DNA: TGTGCCAGCAGTGAGGATATGACAGGGTCTGTTGAGCAGTACTTC; CDR3 protein: CASSEDMTGSVEQYF
D gene: .; V gene: TRBV9; clone size: few; J gene: TRBJ1-1; CDR3 DNA: TGTGCCAGTAAGCGTAATAACAGGGAAAACACTGAAGCTTTCTTT; CDR3 protein: CASKRNNRENTEAFF
D gene: .; V gene: TRBV6-1; clone size: many; J gene: TRBJ1-2; CDR3 DNA: TGTGCCAGCAGAGGGACAACTATGTGGGGCTACACCTTC; CDR3 protein: CASRGTTMWGYTF
D gene: .; V gene: TRBV10-3; clone size: few; J gene: TRBJ2-5; CDR3 DNA: TGTGCCATCAGTAGAGACATCCAAGAGACCCAGTACTTC; CDR3 protein: CAISRDIQETQYF
D gene: .; V gene: TRBV2; clone size: .; J gene: TRBJ1-1; CDR3 DNA: TGTGCCAGCAGTGGGCCTTTGAACACTGAAGCTTTCTTT; CDR3 protein: CASSGPLNTEAFF
D gene: .; V gene: TRBV7-3; clone size: few; J gene: TRBJ1-5; CDR3 DNA: TGTGCCAGCAGCGACTCTAGAGGCAATCAGCCCCAGCATTTT; CDR3 protein: CASSDSRGNQPQHF
D gene: TRBD1; V gene: TRBV6-5; clone size: .; J gene: TRBJ2-2; CDR3 DNA: TGTGCCAGCACCACAGGACAGGGGAACGGGGAGCTGTTTTTT; CDR3 protein: CASTTGQGNGELFF
D gene: .; V gene: TRBV11-2; clone size: once; J gene: TRBJ1-1; CDR3 DNA: TGTGCCAGCAGCTTCTTCGATCTCGGGGCTTTCTTT; CDR3 protein: CASSFFDLGAFF
D gene: TRBD1; V gene: TRBV18; clone size: .; J gene: TRBJ2-7; CDR3 DNA: TGTGCCAGCTCACCATTGGGACAGGGAGACGAGCAGTACTTC; CDR3 protein: CASSPLGQGDEQYF
D gene: .; V gene: TRBV27; clone size: .; J gene: TRBJ1-2; CDR3 DNA: TGTGCCAGCAGATCCGCGGGGATAGGAGGCTACACCTTC; CDR3 protein: CASRSAGIGGYTF
D gene: TRBD1; V gene: TRBV29-1; clone size: .; J gene: TRBJ1-2; CDR3 DNA: TGCAGCGCGGCCGGGACAGGGTGGGGCTACACCTTC; CDR3 protein: CSAAGTGWGYTF
D gene: TRBD2; V gene: TRBV4-1; clone size: .; J gene: TRBJ2-7; CDR3 DNA: TGCGCCAGCAGCCTCCGACTAGCGGGAGGCTACGAGCAGTACTTC; CDR3 protein: CASSLRLAGGYEQYF
D gene: .; V gene: TRBV4-1; clone size: .; J gene: TRBJ2-1; CDR3 DNA: TGCGCCAGCAGCCAATATTTGAATGAGCAGTTCTTC; CDR3 protein: CASSQYLNEQFF
D gene: .; V gene: TRBV5-1; clone size: few; J gene: TRBJ2-3; CDR3 DNA: TGCGCCAGCAGCTCGGGACTGGTCTCAGATACGCAGTATTTT; CDR3 protein: CASSSGLVSDTQYF
D gene: .; V gene: TRBV7-3; clone size: .; J gene: TRBJ2-1; CDR3 DNA: TGTGCCAGCAGCAATCCTCTCTCGGTAGCGACGAATGAGCAGTTCTTC; CDR3 protein: CASSNPLSVATNEQFF